This T cell receptor beta chain emerged from a study of PD-L1 blockade in urothelial cancer. The wider study: The analyses of blood took place 3 weeks (second dose) and 6 weeks after treatment start.

There are 14 residues in the CDR3. Looked up from germline, CDR1 is SSHAT and CDR2 is FNYEAQ (reference sequence). For this clone: The antigen remains undetermined. An end of the junction does not agree with germline; a read error may underlie this.

Each PCR contained spiked-in synthetic TCR analog templates. The protocol was immunoSEQ multiplex PCR, while the TCRdb copy is restricted to in-frame clones and leaves out a portion. The sample has roughly 120,000 clones, 70% to 85% seen once. General study points: Where pretreatment blood TCR clonality fell below the median, better survival was predicted.

This sample's time point: pretreatment peripheral blood. The study collected 1 to 8 samples per patient, pretreatment and on-treatment. The rearrangement links TRBV7-7 to TRBJ2-5, with 11 positions matching TRBD2. The sequencing here drew on PBMCs, taken around atezolizumab (anti-PD-L1) treatment. This receptor was obtained from a man aged 50-59 years with urothelial cancer. The CDR3 sequence is CASSPTSGRQTQYF. In nucleotides, the CDR3 is TGTGCTAGCAGCCCTACTAGCGGGAGACAGACCCAGTACTTC.